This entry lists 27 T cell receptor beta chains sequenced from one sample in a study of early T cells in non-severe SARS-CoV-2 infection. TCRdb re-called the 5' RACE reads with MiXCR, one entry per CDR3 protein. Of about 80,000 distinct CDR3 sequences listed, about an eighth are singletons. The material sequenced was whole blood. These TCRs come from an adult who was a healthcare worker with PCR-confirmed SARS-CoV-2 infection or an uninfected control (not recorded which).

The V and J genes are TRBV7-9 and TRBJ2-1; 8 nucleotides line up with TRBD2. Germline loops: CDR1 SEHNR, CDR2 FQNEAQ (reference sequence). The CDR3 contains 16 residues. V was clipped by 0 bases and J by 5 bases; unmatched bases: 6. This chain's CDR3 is CASSLASGGPHNEQFF. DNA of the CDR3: TGTGCCAGCAGCTTAGCGTCGGGAGGGCCCCACAATGAGCAGTTCTTC.

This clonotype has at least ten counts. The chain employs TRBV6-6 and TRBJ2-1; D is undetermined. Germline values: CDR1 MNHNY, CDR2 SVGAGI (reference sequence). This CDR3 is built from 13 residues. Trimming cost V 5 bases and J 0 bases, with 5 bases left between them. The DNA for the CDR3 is TGTGCCAGCAGTACAAGCTCCTACAATGAGCAGTTCTTC. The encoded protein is CASSTSSYNEQFF.

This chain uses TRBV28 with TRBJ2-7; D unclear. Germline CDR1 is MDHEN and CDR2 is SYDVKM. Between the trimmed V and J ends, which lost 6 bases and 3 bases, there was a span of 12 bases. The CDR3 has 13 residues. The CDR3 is CASRAGSVYEQYF. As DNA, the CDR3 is TGTGCCAGCAGGGCCGGGTCGGTCTACGAGCAGTACTTC.

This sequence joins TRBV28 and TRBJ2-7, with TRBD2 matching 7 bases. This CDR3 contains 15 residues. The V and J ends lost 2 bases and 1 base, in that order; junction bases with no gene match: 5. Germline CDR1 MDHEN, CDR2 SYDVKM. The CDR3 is CASSLLPGGSYEQYF. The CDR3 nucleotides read TGTGCCAGCAGTTTACTACCGGGGGGATCCTACGAGCAGTACTTC. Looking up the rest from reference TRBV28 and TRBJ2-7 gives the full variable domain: DVKVTQSSRYLVKRTGEKVFLECVQDMDHENMFWYRQDPGLGLRLIYFSYDVKMKEKGDIPEGYSVSREKKERFSLILESASTNQTSMYLCASSLLPGGSYEQYFGPGTRLTVT.

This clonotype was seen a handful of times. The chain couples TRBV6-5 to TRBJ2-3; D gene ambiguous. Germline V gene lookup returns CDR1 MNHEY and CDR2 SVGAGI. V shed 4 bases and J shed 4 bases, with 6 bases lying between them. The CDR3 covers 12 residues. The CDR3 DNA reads TGTGCCAGCAGTTCCCGGTCAGATACGCAGTATTTT. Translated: CASSSRSDTQYF.

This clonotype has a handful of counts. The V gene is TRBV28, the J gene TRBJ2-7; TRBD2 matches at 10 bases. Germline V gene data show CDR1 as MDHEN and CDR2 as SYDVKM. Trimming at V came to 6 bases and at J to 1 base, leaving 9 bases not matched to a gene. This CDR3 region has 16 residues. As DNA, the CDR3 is TGTGCCAGCAGGTCCTCCTTAGCGGGAGGATCCTACGAGCAGTACTTC. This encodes CASRSSLAGGSYEQYF.

The chain's CDR3 is CATSRGIASDNEQFF. The CDR3 nucleotides are TGTGCCACCAGCAGAGGTATAGCTAGCGACAATGAGCAGTTCTTC. This chain joins TRBV15 and TRBJ2-1, with a weak D call TRBD2 (6 bases). The CDR3 length is 15 residues. Germline V CDR1 and CDR2: LNHNV, YYDKDF (reference sequence). With 1 base removed from V and 5 bases from J, the gap between germline ends came to 12 bases.

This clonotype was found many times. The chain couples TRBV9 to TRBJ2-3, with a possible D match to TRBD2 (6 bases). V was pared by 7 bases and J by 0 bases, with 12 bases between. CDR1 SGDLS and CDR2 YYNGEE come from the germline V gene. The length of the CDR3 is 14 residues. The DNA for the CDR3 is TGTGCCAGCGCAGGGCGGGAAAGCACAGATACGCAGTATTTT. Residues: CASAGRESTDTQYF.

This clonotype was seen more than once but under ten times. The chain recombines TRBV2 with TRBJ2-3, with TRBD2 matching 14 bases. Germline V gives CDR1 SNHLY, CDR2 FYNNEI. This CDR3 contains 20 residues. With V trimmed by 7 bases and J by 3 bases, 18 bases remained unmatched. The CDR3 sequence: CASTRRGGTSGSPGTDTQYF. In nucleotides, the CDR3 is TGTGCCAGCACCCGGCGGGGCGGGACTAGCGGGAGCCCCGGGACAGATACGCAGTATTTT.

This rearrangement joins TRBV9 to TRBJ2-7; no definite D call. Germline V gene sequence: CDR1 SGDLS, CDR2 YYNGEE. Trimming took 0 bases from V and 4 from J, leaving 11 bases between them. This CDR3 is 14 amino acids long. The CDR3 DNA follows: TGTGCCAGCAGCGTAGACCCATCATCTTACGAGCAGTACTTC. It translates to CASSVDPSSYEQYF.

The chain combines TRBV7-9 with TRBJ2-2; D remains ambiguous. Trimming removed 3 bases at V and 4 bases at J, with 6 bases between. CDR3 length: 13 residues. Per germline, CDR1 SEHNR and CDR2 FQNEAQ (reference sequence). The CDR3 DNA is TGTGCCAGCAGCTTCAGTCTCACCGGGGAGCTGTTTTTT. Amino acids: CASSFSLTGELFF.

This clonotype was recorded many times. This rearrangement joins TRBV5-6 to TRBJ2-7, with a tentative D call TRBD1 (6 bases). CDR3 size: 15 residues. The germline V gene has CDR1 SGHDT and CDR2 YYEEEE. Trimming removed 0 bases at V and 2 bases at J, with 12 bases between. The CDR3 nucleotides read TGTGCCAGCAGCTTGGGGGGGCTAGCAGCCTACGAGCAGTACTTC. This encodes CASSLGGLAAYEQYF.

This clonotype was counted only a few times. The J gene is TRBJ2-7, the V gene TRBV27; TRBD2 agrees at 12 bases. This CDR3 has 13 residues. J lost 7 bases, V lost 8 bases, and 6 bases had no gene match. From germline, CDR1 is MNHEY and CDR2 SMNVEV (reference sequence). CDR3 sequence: CASRLAGAREQYF. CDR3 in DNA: TGTGCCAGCCGACTAGCGGGGGCTAGGGAGCAGTACTTC.

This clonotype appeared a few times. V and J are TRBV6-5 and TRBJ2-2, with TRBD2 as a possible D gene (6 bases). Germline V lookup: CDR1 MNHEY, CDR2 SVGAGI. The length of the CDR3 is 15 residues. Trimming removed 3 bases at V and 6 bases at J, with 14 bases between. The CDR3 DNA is TGTGCCAGCAGTTATCACGGGAGTGTCCCCGGGGAGCTGTTTTTT. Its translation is CASSYHGSVPGELFF.

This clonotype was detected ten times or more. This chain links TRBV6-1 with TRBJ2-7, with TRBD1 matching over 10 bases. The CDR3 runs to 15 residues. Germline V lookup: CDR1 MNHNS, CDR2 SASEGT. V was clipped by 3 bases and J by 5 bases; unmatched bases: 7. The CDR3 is CASSDPGTGEDEQYF. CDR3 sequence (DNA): TGTGCCAGCAGTGACCCCGGGACAGGGGAGGACGAGCAGTACTTC.

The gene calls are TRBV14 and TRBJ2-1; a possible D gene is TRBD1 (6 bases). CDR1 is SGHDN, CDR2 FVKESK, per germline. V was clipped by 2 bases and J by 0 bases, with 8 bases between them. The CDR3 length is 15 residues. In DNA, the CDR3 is TGTGCCAGCAGCCAACAGGGGAGCTCCTACAATGAGCAGTTCTTC. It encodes CASSQQGSSYNEQFF. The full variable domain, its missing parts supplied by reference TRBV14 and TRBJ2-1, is EAGVTQFPSHSVIEKGQTVTLRCDPISGHDNLYWYRRVMGKEIKFLLHFVKESKQDESGMPNNRFLAERTGGTYSTLKVQPAELEDSGVYFCASSQQGSSYNEQFFGPGTRLTVL.

The CDR3 nucleotides read TGTGCCAGCAGCTTAGTAGCGGGAGGGACCTACGAGCAGTACTTC. Translating it yields CASSLVAGGTYEQYF. J is TRBJ2-7 and V is TRBV7-9; 11 positions agree with TRBD2. The junction had 1 base not matched to a gene; V was cut back by 1 base and J by 2 bases. The length of the CDR3 is 15 residues. The germline V gene encodes CDR1 SEHNR and CDR2 FQNEAQ (reference sequence).

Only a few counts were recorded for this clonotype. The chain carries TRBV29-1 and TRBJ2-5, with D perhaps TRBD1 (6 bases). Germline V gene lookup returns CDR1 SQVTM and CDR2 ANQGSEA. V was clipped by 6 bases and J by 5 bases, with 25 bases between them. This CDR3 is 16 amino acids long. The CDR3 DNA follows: TGCAGCGTAACCCCTCCAGGACCGACCCAGGGGGAGACCCAGTACTTC. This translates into CSVTPPGPTQGETQYF.

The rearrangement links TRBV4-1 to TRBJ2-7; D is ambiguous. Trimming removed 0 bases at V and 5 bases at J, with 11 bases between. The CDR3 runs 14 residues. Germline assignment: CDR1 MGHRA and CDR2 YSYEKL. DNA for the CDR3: TGCGCCAGCAGCCAAGACAACTCTGGGGACGAGCAGTACTTC. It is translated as CASSQDNSGDEQYF.

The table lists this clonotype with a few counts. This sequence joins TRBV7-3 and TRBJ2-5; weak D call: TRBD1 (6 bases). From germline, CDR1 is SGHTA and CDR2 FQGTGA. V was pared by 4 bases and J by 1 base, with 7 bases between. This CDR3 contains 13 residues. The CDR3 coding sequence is TGTGCCAGCAGCTGGGGGCTCCAAGAGACCCAGTACTTC. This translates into CASSWGLQETQYF.

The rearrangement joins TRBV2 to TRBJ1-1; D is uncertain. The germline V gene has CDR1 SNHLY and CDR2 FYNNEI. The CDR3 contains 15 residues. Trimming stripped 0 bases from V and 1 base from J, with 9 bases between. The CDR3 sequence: CASSEAAGWNTEAFF. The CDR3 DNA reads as TGTGCCAGCAGTGAAGCGGCGGGATGGAACACTGAAGCTTTCTTT.

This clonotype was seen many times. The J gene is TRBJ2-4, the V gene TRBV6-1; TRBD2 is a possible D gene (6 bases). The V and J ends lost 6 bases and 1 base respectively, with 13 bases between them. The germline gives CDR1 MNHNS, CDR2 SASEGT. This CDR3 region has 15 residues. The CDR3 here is CASRTGTVAKNIQYF. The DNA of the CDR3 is TGTGCCAGCAGAACCGGGACTGTCGCCAAAAACATTCAGTACTTC.

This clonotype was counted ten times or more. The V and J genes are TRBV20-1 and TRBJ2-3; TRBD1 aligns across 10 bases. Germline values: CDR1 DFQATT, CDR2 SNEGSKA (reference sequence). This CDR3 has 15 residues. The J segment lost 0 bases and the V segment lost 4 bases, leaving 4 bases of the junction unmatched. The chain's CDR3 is CSANGQGESTDTQYF. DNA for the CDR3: TGCAGTGCTAACGGACAGGGGGAAAGCACAGATACGCAGTATTTT.

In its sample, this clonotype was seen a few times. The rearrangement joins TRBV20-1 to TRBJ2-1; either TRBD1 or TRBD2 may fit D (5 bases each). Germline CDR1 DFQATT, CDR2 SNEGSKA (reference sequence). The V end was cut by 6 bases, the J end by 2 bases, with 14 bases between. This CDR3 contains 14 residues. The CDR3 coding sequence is TGCAGTGCCCCCCACGGGGCAACCTACAATGAGCAGTTCTTC. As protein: CSAPHGATYNEQFF.

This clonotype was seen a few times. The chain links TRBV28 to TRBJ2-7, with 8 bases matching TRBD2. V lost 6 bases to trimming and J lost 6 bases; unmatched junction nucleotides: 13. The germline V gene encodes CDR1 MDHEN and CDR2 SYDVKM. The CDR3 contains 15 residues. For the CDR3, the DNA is TGTGCCAGCAGCCCCGGACTAGCTAAAGTTCGCGAGCAGTACTTC. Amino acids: CASSPGLAKVREQYF.

The CDR3 nucleotides read TGTGCCAGCAGCCCCCAGGCTAGCGGGGACAATGAGCAGTTCTTC. This codes for CASSPQASGDNEQFF. The V call is TRBV9, the J call TRBJ2-1; 9 positions agree with TRBD2. CDR1 SGDLS and CDR2 YYNGEE come from the germline V gene. CDR3 size: 15 residues. V was pared by 4 bases and J by 5 bases, with 7 bases of the junction left unmatched. The entire variable domain, with the rest obtained from reference TRBV9 and TRBJ2-1, is as follows: DSGVTQTPKHLITATGQRVTLRCSPRSGDLSVYWYQQSLDQGLQFLIQYYNGEERAKGNILERFSAQQFPDLHSELNLSSLELGDSALYFCASSPQASGDNEQFFGPGTRLTVL.

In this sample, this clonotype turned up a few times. CDR3 sequence reads: CASSPTTGEDNEQFF. In DNA form, the CDR3 reads TGTGCCAGCAGCCCGACGACAGGGGAGGACAATGAGCAGTTCTTC. J is TRBJ2-1 and V is TRBV7-6; 8 nucleotides line up with TRBD1. Germline trimming cut 5 bases from V and 5 bases from J; bases unmatched to any gene: 8. This CDR3 is built from 15 residues. Germline V lookup: CDR1 SGHVS, CDR2 FNYEAQ. Based on the CDR3 plus reference TRBV7-6 and TRBJ2-1, the full variable domain is GAGVSQSPRYKVTKRGQDVALRCDPISGHVSLYWYRQALGQGPEFLTYFNYEAQQDKSGLPNDRFSAERPEGSISTLTIQRTEQRDSAMYRCASSPTTGEDNEQFFGPGTRLTVL.